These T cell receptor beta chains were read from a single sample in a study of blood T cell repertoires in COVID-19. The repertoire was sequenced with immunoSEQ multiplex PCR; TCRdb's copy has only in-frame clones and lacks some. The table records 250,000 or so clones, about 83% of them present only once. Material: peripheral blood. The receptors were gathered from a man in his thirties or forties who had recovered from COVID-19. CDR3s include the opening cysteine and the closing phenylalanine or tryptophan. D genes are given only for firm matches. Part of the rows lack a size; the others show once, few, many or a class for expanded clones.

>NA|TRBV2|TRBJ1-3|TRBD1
TGTGCCAGCAGTGAAGGACAGGGGGTAAACACCATATATTTT
CASSEGQGVNTIYF
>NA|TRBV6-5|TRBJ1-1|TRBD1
TGTGCCAGCAGTTATGGACAGGGATCGACTGAAGCTTTCTTT
CASSYGQGSTEAFF
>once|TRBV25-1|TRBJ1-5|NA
TGTGCCAGCGCCCCTTTCGGAGACGGCAATAGCAATCAGCCCCAGCATTTT
CASAPFGDGNSNQPQHF
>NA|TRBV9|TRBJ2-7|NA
TGTGCCAGCAGCCCCATCGCGGGGGCGGCCTACGAGCAGTACTTC
CASSPIAGAAYEQYF
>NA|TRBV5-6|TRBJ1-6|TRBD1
TGTGCCAGCAGCCTTGCCGGGACAGGGTCCTCACCCCTCCACTTT
CASSLAGTGSSPLHF
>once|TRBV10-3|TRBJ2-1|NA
TGTGCCATCAGTGGACAGACCGAGCAGTTCTTC
CAISGQTEQFF
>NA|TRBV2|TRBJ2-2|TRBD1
TGTGCCAGCAGTCCGCGGGACAGGGTGAACACCGGGGAGCTGTTTTTT
CASSPRDRVNTGELFF
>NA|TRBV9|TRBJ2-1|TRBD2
TGTGCCAGCAGCGTAGAGCCAGCGGGGGCACTAGGAAATGAGCAGTTCTTC
CASSVEPAGALGNEQFF
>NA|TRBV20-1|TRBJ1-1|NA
TGCAGTGCAACCGACAGGTATGAAGCTTTCTTT
CSATDRYEAFF
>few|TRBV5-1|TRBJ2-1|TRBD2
TGCGCCAGCAGCTTGGGTAGCGGGGGGTCCCTGAGCTCCTACAATGAGCAGTTCTTC
CASSLGSGGSLSSYNEQFF
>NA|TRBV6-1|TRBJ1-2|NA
TGTGCCAGCAGTGACAGGGTTAACTATGGCTACACCTTC
CASSDRVNYGYTF
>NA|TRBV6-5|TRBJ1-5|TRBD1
TGTGCCAGCAGTTACAGACAGGGGTATCAGCCCCAGCATTTT
CASSYRQGYQPQHF
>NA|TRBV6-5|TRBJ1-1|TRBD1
TGTGCCAGCAGTTACGGTTCCAGGGGGCAGGATACTGAAGCTTTCTTT
CASSYGSRGQDTEAFF
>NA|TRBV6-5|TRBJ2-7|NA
TGTGCCAGCAGTTACTCGATTCCCGGGAGCTCCTACGAGCAGTACTTC
CASSYSIPGSSYEQYF
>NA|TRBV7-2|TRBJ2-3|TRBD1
TGTGCCAGCAGCTTAGCGAGGGACAGGGTAGGAGATACGCAGTATTTT
CASSLARDRVGDTQYF
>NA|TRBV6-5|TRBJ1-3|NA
TGTGCCAGCAGTTACAGCCAACGCGGCACCATATATTTT
CASSYSQRGTIYF
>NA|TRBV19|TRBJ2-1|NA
TGTGCCAGTAGTATTTGGAGGGGCCCCCACAATGAGCAGTTCTTC
CASSIWRGPHNEQFF
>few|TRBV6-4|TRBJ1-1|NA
TGTGCCAGCAGTGACGTCCGATCGGGTGAAGCTTTCTTT
CASSDVRSGEAFF
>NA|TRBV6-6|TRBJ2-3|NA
TGTGCCAGCAGTACGGACATATTCACAGATACGCAGTATTTT
CASSTDIFTDTQYF
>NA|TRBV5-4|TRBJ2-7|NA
TGTGCCAGCAGCTTGGTGGCGGGGAGCTCCTACGAGCAGTACTTC
CASSLVAGSSYEQYF
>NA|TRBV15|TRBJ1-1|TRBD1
TGTGCCACCAGCACCCTCCAGGGGGCGGCTGAAGCTTTCTTT
CATSTLQGAAEAFF
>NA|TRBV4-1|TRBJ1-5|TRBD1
TGCGCCAGCAGACCCTGGACAGGGGTAAATCAGCCCCAGCATTTT
CASRPWTGVNQPQHF
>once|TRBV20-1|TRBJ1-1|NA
TGCAGTGCTAGAGCTGAGACAAGAGAATTT
CSARAETREF
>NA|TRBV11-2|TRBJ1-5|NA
TGTGCCAGCAGCCCAGGCTTTAGCAATCAGCCCCAGCATTTT
CASSPGFSNQPQHF
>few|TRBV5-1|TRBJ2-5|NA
TGCGCCAGCAGCTCGCAGCGCCTCGGCCGGGAGACCCAGTACTTC
CASSSQRLGRETQYF
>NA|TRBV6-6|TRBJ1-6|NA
TGTGCCAGCACCCTGGGGGGGGGTAATTCACCCCTCCACTTT
CASTLGGGNSPLHF
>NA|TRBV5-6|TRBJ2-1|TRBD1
TGTGCCAGCAGCGTGGACAGGGTTGATGAGCAGTTCTTC
CASSVDRVDEQFF
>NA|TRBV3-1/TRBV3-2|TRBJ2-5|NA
TGTGCCAGCAGCCAAGATCGAGAGACCCAGTACTTC
CASSQDRETQYF
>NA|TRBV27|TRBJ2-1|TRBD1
TGTGCCGCCAGCTTTGGACAGGGCAACTACAATGAGCAGTTCTTC
CAASFGQGNYNEQFF
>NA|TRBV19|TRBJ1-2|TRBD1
TGTGCCAGTAGAACCGACAGGGAAAAAGGCTACACCTTC
CASRTDREKGYTF
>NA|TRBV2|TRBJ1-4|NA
TGTGCCAGCATTGGAAGCAGGATGGTGAACGAAAAACTGTTTTTT
CASIGSRMVNEKLFF
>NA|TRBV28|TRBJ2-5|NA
TGTGCCAGCAGTCCCCTACGGGAGACCCAGTACTTC
CASSPLRETQYF
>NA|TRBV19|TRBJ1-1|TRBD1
TGTGCCAGTAGAGGGACAGGGGAAATGAACACTGAAGCTTTCTTT
CASRGTGEMNTEAFF
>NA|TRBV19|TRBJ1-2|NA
TGTGCCAGTAGTATAGCCCGGGGGTATGGCTACACCTTC
CASSIARGYGYTF
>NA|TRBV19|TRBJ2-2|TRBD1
TGTGCCAGTAGTGGCCCAGGGACAGGAACCGGGGAGCTGTTTTTT
CASSGPGTGTGELFF
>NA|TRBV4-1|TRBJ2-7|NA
TGCGCCAGCAGCCAAGAATCGGGAATCTACTACGAGCAGTACTTC
CASSQESGIYYEQYF
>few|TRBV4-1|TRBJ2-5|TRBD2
TGCGCCAGCAGCCAAGAGGGGACTAGAGAGACCCAGTACTTC
CASSQEGTRETQYF
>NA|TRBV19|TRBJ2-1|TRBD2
TGTGCCAGTAGTGGCGGGGGAGATTACAATGAGCAGTTCTTC
CASSGGGDYNEQFF
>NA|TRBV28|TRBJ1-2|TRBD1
TGTGCCAGCAGTTTTTTATGGAGACAGGGAGATAACTATGGCTACACCTTC
CASSFLWRQGDNYGYTF
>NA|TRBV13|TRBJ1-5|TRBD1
TGTGCCAGCAGCCCCATGGGACAGATGGGGCCCCAGCATTTT
CASSPMGQMGPQHF
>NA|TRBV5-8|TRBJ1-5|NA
TGTGCCAGCAGCGGGGACTTTGGCAATCAGCCCCAGCATTTT
CASSGDFGNQPQHF
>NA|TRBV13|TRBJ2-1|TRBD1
TGTGCCAGCAGCTTAGGCGGGACAGGGTTCTACAATGAGCAGTTCTTC
CASSLGGTGFYNEQFF
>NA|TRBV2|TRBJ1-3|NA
TGTGCCAGCAGAGAAGACAGGTCAGATGGAAACACCATATATTTT
CASREDRSDGNTIYF
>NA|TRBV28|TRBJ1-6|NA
TGTGCCAGCAGAGCGGGAGGGGCCGACTATAATTCACCCCTCCACTTT
CASRAGGADYNSPLHF
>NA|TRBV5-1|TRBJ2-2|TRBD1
TGCGCCAGCATGTCACAGGGGGTCAACACCGGGGAGCTGTTTTTT
CASMSQGVNTGELFF
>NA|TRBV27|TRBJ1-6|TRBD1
TGTGCCAGCAGGTCAGGGGGCGCCTATAATTCACCCCTCCACTTT
CASRSGGAYNSPLHF
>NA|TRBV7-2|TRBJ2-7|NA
TGTGCCAGCAGCTCGGGACACGCAGGACCCTACGAGCAGTACTTC
CASSSGHAGPYEQYF
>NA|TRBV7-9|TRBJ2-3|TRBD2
TGTGCCAGCAGCTCGGGACTAGCGGGATACACAGATACGCAGTATTTT
CASSSGLAGYTDTQYF
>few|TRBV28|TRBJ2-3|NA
TGTGCCAGCAGACACTATGACACAGATACGCAGTATTTT
CASRHYDTDTQYF
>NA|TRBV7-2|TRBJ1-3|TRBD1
TGTGCCAGCAGCCCCCCCCCAGGGGGCGGTTACACCATATATTTT
CASSPPPGGGYTIYF
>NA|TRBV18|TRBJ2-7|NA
TGTGCCAGCTCACCCCAGTCCTACGAGCAGTACTTC
CASSPQSYEQYF
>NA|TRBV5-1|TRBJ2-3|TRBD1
TGCGCCAGTAATAATGGACAGGGGTACACAGATACGCAGTATTTT
CASNNGQGYTDTQYF
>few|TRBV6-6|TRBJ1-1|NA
TGTGCCAGCAGTTACCGGGAGGACACTGAAGCTTTCTTT
CASSYREDTEAFF
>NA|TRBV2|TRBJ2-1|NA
TGTGCCAGCAGGGCTGACTTAGGTGAGCAGTTCTTC
CASRADLGEQFF